A selection of T cell receptor beta chains follows, all from one sample in a study of control samples from healthy donors and cancer patients. Repertoires were generated with immunoSEQ multiplex PCR, while TCRdb's copy carries only in-frame clones and drops some. The sample consists of some 120,000 clones, about 93% of them appearing once. The sample comprised PBMCs. These receptors were taken from a man aged 50 to 59 with head and neck cancer. Both conserved end residues are trimmed from each CDR3.

ASSLAGGYT,TRBV7-8,TRBJ1-2
ASSIDRESEQY,TRBV28,TRBJ2-7
ASSLLAGVETQY,TRBV5-1,TRBJ2-5
ASTNPYTISYGQY,TRBV2,TRBJ2-7
ASSLRMGLSNQPQH,TRBV28,TRBJ1-5
ASSHPGGNQPQH,TRBV4-1,TRBJ1-5
ASSYQVGTDTQY,TRBV6-5,TRBJ2-3
ASSIALGQSYEQY,TRBV19,TRBJ2-7
ASSLEGGMNTEAF,TRBV7-3,TRBJ1-1
ASRGRGEAF,TRBV4-3,TRBJ1-1
ASSRDHHSRGRTSGENTGELF,TRBV19,TRBJ2-2
ASSREGQGGEAF,TRBV3-1/TRBV3-2,TRBJ1-1
ASSQGFDRSL,TRBV5-4,TRBJ1-1
ASSLGGAYNSPLH,TRBV5-6,TRBJ1-6
ASSSGGQANYGYT,TRBV28,TRBJ1-2
ASSFDPGAGNTIY,TRBV5-5,TRBJ1-3
ASSPYSGGNTGELF,TRBV9,TRBJ2-2
ASSVEGRGYT,TRBV9,TRBJ1-2
ASGRTGPNSPLH,TRBV3-1/TRBV3-2,TRBJ1-6
ASRKRVDPFPSPLH,TRBV2,TRBJ1-6
ASSMGLGHLYEQY,TRBV19,TRBJ2-7
ASSSSGTGNEKLF,TRBV5-1,TRBJ1-4
ASSFRTSGQNGELF,TRBV5-1,TRBJ2-2
ASSYSIAAQETQY,TRBV6-5,TRBJ2-5
ASRQFYSNQPQH,TRBV28,TRBJ1-5
AWSVSGAIRGEQY,TRBV30,TRBJ2-7
ASSGDSYTEAF,TRBV28,TRBJ1-1
AWSAGSSKETEAF,TRBV30,TRBJ1-1
ASSLEGGGVRETQY,TRBV7-2,TRBJ2-5
ASRQGTGGRYEQY,TRBV28,TRBJ2-7
ASSLSHGSETQY,TRBV7-3,TRBJ2-5
ASSLEGVGIPPLH,TRBV5-1,TRBJ1-6